These 29 T cell receptor beta chains came from one sample sequenced in a study of cytomegalovirus exposure and HLA in healthy donors. PCR was performed using 60 Vbeta and 13 Jbeta primers. The protocol was immunoSEQ multiplex PCR, while the TCRdb copy is restricted to in-frame clones and leaves out a portion. This sample has hundreds of thousands of clones, with roughly 84% found just once. The specimen was PBMCs. These receptors were collected from a girl between 10 and 17 years old in good health and CMV-seronegative.

The CDR3 sequence is CASSYSNTIAGNTIYF. CDR3 DNA: TGTGCCAGCAGTTACTCGAACACCATCGCTGGAAACACCATATATTTT. The V and J genes are TRBV6-5 and TRBJ1-3; D call uncertain. The CDR3 sequence is 16 residues long. The germline V and J ends were trimmed by 0 bases and 2 bases, with 11 bases remaining between them. Germline V CDR1 and CDR2: MNHEY, SVGAGI.

The rearrangement uses TRBV5-3 and TRBJ2-5; D is perhaps TRBD2 (6 bases). TRBV5-3 is recorded as an ORF, its role being uncertain. The CDR3 contains 15 residues. V was trimmed by 4 bases and J by 1 base, leaving 14 bases between them. In DNA form, the CDR3 reads TGTGCCAGAAGCATTGGGACTCTTACCCAAGAGACCCAGTACTTC. Encoded protein: CARSIGTLTQETQYF.

In nucleotides, the CDR3 is TGTGCCAGCAGAGGGACTAGCGGAGTAAATGAGCAGTTCTTC. This gives the protein CASRGTSGVNEQFF. The genes are TRBV27 and TRBJ2-1, with TRBD2 matching over 11 bases. In germline, CDR1 is MNHEY, CDR2 SMNVEV (reference sequence). V lost 6 bases and J lost 7; bases outside the gene matches: 5. The CDR3 totals 14 residues.

This clone appeared a single time. The rearrangement joins TRBV15 to TRBJ1-1, with TRBD1 identical over 8 bases. CDR3 size: 13 residues. Germline V lookup: CDR1 LNHNV, CDR2 YYDKDF (reference sequence). Trimming cost V 8 bases and J 4 bases; bases outside gene matches: 6. CDR3 residues: CATGLRGPTEAFF. The CDR3 DNA sequence: TGTGCCACCGGTCTCAGGGGGCCCACTGAAGCTTTCTTT.

This clone was counted once. The CDR3, as DNA: TGTGCCAGCAGCAAGTGGGGACTAGCGGGGGCCAATGAGCAGTTCTTC. Its translation: CASSKWGLAGANEQFF. The V call is TRBV5-4, the J call TRBJ2-1; 14 positions match TRBD2. The junction had 6 bases not matched to a gene; V was cut back by 4 bases and J by 6 bases. The germline V gene encodes CDR1 SGHNT and CDR2 YYREEE (reference sequence). There are 16 residues in the CDR3.

J is TRBJ2-1 and V is TRBV6-1; D is unresolved. Per germline, CDR1 MNHNS and CDR2 SASEGT. V was pared by 6 bases and J by 6 bases, with 12 bases between. The CDR3 extends over 13 amino acids. The CDR3 region is CASRPRRGNEQFF. As DNA, the CDR3 is TGTGCCAGCAGACCAAGGCGAGGCAATGAGCAGTTCTTC.

In its sample, this clone was seen a few times. The rearrangement links TRBV18 to TRBJ2-3; D may be TRBD2 (5 bases). The CDR3 totals 13 residues. Trimming removed 4 bases from V and 3 bases from J, with 8 bases in between. CDR1 KGHSH and CDR2 LQKENI come from the germline V gene. The CDR3 here is CASSHRRTDTQYF. DNA for the CDR3: TGTGCCAGCTCACACCGGAGGACAGATACGCAGTATTTT.

The genes are TRBV10-1 and TRBJ2-6; D call uncertain. The CDR3 runs 13 residues. Trimming pared 5 bases from V and 4 bases from J, leaving 6 bases between. CDR1 and CDR2 (germline): WNHNN, SYGVQD (reference sequence). CDR3 nucleotides: TGCGCCAGCAGTCCCCCAGGGGCCAACGTCCTGACTTTC. This translates into CASSPPGANVLTF.

J is TRBJ1-6 and V is TRBV6-1; TRBD1 is a possible D gene (5 bases). There are 14 residues in the CDR3. Germline values: CDR1 MNHNS, CDR2 SASEGT. With 3 bases removed from V and 11 bases from J, the gap between germline ends came to 14 bases. The chain's CDR3 is CASSEGRTRAPLHF. DNA of the CDR3: TGTGCCAGCAGTGAGGGCAGGACCAGGGCACCCCTCCACTTT.

The table lists this clone with a few counts. CDR3 in amino acids: CASSPGTSGSDIQYF. The CDR3 DNA sequence: TGTGCCAGCAGTCCGGGGACTAGCGGGAGTGACATTCAGTACTTC. The chain joins TRBV6-4 to TRBJ2-4, with TRBD2 matching over 14 bases. The CDR3 totals 15 residues. The junction had 5 bases not matched to a gene; V was cut back by 5 bases and J by 8 bases. The germline gives CDR1 MRHNA, CDR2 SNTAGT.

J is TRBJ2-1 and V is TRBV2, with 10 bases that match TRBD2. Looked up from germline, CDR1 is SNHLY and CDR2 is FYNNEI. The CDR3 contains 18 residues. V lost 6 bases and J lost 0; bases outside the gene matches: 11. This CDR3 reads CASRGGSGRQNSYNEQFF. The CDR3 DNA is TGTGCCAGCAGGGGAGGTAGCGGGAGGCAAAACTCCTACAATGAGCAGTTCTTC.

This clone was counted once. J is TRBJ1-2 and V is TRBV2, with D tentatively TRBD1 (5 bases). The CDR3 is made up of 15 amino acids. Germline CDR1 and CDR2: SNHLY and FYNNEI. V was pared by 8 bases and J by 7 bases, with 23 bases between. The CDR3, as DNA: TGTGCCAGCTTAGCGGCTTTTGGGGCTCTAAGTGGCTACACCTTC. As protein: CASLAAFGALSGYTF.

J is TRBJ2-7 and V is TRBV5-1; 7 bases are shared with TRBD1. This CDR3 region has 14 residues. Looked up from germline, CDR1 is SGHRS and CDR2 is YFSETQ. V shed 6 bases and J 3 bases; nucleotides not matched to a gene: 9. CDR3 bases: TGCGCCAGCAATGAAGGGGGCGATAACTACGAGCAGTACTTC. This translates into CASNEGGDNYEQYF. Drawing the rest from reference TRBV5-1 and TRBJ2-7, the complete variable domain is KAGVTQTPRYLIKTRGQQVTLSCSPISGHRSVSWYQQTPGQGLQFLFEYFSETQRNKGNFPGRFSGRQFSNSRSEMNVSTLELGDSALYLCASNEGGDNYEQYFGPGTRLTVT.

The V gene is TRBV7-6, the J gene TRBJ1-5, with 7 bases matching TRBD1. The CDR3 extends over 15 amino acids. V lost 0 bases and J lost 7; bases outside the gene matches: 6. Germline V CDR1 and CDR2: SGHVS, FNYEAQ. The CDR3 reads CASSLAGGGGQPQHF. CDR3 DNA: TGTGCCAGCAGCTTAGCAGGGGGCGGAGGCCAGCCCCAGCATTTT.

The chain has TRBV6-5 and TRBJ1-1; 10 nucleotides align to TRBD1. The length of the CDR3 is 13 residues. Germline lookup yields CDR1 MNHEY and CDR2 SVGAGI. Losses at the gene ends were 5 bases for V and 8 bases for J; bases not matched to a gene: 5. The CDR3 protein is CASSLTGGTEAFF. Here the CDR3 DNA reads TGTGCCAGCAGTCTGACAGGGGGCACGGAAGCTTTCTTT.

This clone was recorded once. The chain couples TRBV6-5 to TRBJ2-4; TRBD1 agrees at 8 bases. The CDR3 runs to 14 residues. Germline V lookup: CDR1 MNHEY, CDR2 SVGAGI. V was pared by 3 bases and J by 6 bases, with 4 bases of the junction left unmatched. The CDR3 here is CASSYDRGRNIQYF. The CDR3 bases are TGTGCCAGCAGTTATGACAGGGGAAGAAACATTCAGTACTTC.

The rearrangement links TRBV5-4 to TRBJ2-4, with 7 bases lining up with TRBD1. Germline CDR1 is SGHNT and CDR2 is YYREEE (reference sequence). V shed 3 bases, J shed 1 base, and the junction held 10 bases outside the gene matches. There are 17 residues in the CDR3. CDR3 nucleotide sequence: TGTGCCAGCAGCTCCTGGACAGGCAAGAGGGCCAAAAACATTCAGTACTTC. Encoded protein: CASSSWTGKRAKNIQYF.

The rearrangement joins TRBV6-1 to TRBJ1-2; perhaps TRBD1 as D (5 bases). Trimming shortened V by 3 bases and J by 2 bases, and 10 bases separated the two germline ends. CDR1 and CDR2 from the germline V gene are MNHNS and SASEGT. The CDR3 spans 14 residues. CDR3: CASSDLTVNYGYTF. In DNA, the CDR3 is TGTGCCAGCAGTGACCTGACAGTCAACTATGGCTACACCTTC.

This clone was seen just once. The rearrangement links TRBV7-8 to TRBJ1-1; possibly TRBD1 for D (6 bases). Germline V lookup: CDR1 SGHVS, CDR2 FQNEAQ. The ends were cut back, 5 bases at V and 2 bases at J, with 9 bases in the middle. The CDR3 loop spans 13 amino acids. The CDR3 DNA sequence: TGTGCCAGCAGCCAACAGGGAAACACTGAAGCTTTCTTT. Amino acids: CASSQQGNTEAFF.

This chain connects TRBV2 to TRBJ2-1; tentatively, D is TRBD2 (5 bases). The ends were cut back, 5 bases at V and 9 bases at J, with 14 bases in the middle. CDR1 is SNHLY, CDR2 FYNNEI, per germline. CDR3 length: 13 residues. CDR3 region: CASSTGGYGEQFF. The CDR3 DNA is TGTGCCAGCAGTACCGGCGGGTACGGTGAGCAGTTCTTC. The full variable domain, its missing parts supplied by reference TRBV2 and TRBJ2-1, is EPEVTQTPSHQVTQMGQEVILRCVPISNHLYFYWYRQILGQKVEFLVSFYNNEISEKSEIFDDQFSVERPDGSNFTLKIRSTKLEDSAMYFCASSTGGYGEQFFGPGTRLTVL.

The chain combines TRBV10-3 with TRBJ1-1; D unclear. Trimming stripped 10 bases from V and 0 bases from J, with 12 bases between. CDR3 length: 13 amino acids. Germline V CDR1 and CDR2: ENHRY, SYGVKD. The CDR3 nucleotides are TGTGCCACGCGTGAGACAATGAACACTGAAGCTTTCTTT. It codes for CATRETMNTEAFF.

This chain joins TRBV10-1 and TRBJ2-7; possibly TRBD2 for D (6 bases). V was clipped by 8 bases and J by 6 bases, with 20 bases between them. From germline, CDR1 is WNHNN and CDR2 SYGVQD (reference sequence). The CDR3 consists of 14 residues. In DNA form, the CDR3 reads TGCGCCAGCTCTACGGGAGCCCGAGTCAGCGAGCAGTACTTC. This translates into CASSTGARVSEQYF.

This chain joins TRBV11-3 and TRBJ2-5; 9 nucleotides line up with TRBD2. J gave up 2 bases and V 5 bases, and 3 bases lay outside the gene matches. Germline V gene data show CDR1 as SGHNT and CDR2 as YENEEA. The length of the CDR3 is 14 residues. This chain's CDR3 is CASSPTSGQETQYF. CDR3 in DNA: TGTGCCAGCAGCCCGACTAGCGGTCAAGAGACCCAGTACTTC.

The CDR3, as DNA: TGCGCCAGCAGCTTCTCAGTCGGCGGCACCGGGGAGCTGTTTTTT. This codes for CASSFSVGGTGELFF. The genes are TRBV5-1 and TRBJ2-2; D is ambiguous. This CDR3 contains 15 residues. The germline V and J ends were trimmed by 2 bases and 4 bases, with 12 bases remaining between them. Germline CDR1 is SGHRS and CDR2 is YFSETQ.

This clone showed up just once. V and J are TRBV18 and TRBJ2-1, with D maybe TRBD1 (7 bases). From germline, CDR1 is KGHSH and CDR2 LQKENI. The V gene lost 2 bases and the J gene lost 9 bases, with 17 bases spanning the gap. The CDR3 is 15 residues long. The CDR3 DNA follows: TGTGCCAGCTCACCAGTCTCTAGTCAGGGGGGTGAGCAGTTCTTC. This gives the protein CASSPVSSQGGEQFF.

This clone was recorded once. CDR3 nucleotides: TGTGCCAGTAGTTCACAGGCCACACTTGCCACCATATATTTT. This translates into CASSSQATLATIYF. The chain joins TRBV19 to TRBJ1-3; D might be TRBD1 (5 bases). The CDR3 extends over 14 amino acids. The V end lost 5 bases, the J end lost 9 bases, and 17 bases lay between the germline ends. Germline V gene lookup returns CDR1 LNHDA and CDR2 SQIVND (reference sequence).

The chain has TRBV27 and TRBJ2-1, with 12 bases identical to TRBD2. Germline assignment: CDR1 MNHEY and CDR2 SMNVEV (reference sequence). Germline trimming cut 5 bases from V and 6 bases from J; bases unmatched to any gene: 11. The CDR3 sequence is 17 residues long. As DNA, the CDR3 is TGTGCCAGCAGTCCTCTACTCGGACTAGCGGGGATCAATGAGCAGTTCTTC. It specifies CASSPLLGLAGINEQFF.

V gene TRBV18 combines with J gene TRBJ1-2, with D maybe TRBD1 (5 bases). Germline assignment: CDR1 KGHSH and CDR2 LQKENI. CDR3 length: 14 amino acids. The V and J ends lost 5 bases and 1 base respectively, with 11 bases between them. The CDR3 coding sequence is TGTGCCAGCTCAGGGGCAGAACTTAACTATGGCTACACCTTC. Its translation is CASSGAELNYGYTF.

Concerning this clone: One end of the junction fails to match germline, which may point to a read error. The sample carries other DNA sequences with the same CDR3. This sequence joins TRBV6-4 and TRBJ1-1; unclear D gene. There are 14 residues in the CDR3. CDR1 and CDR2 from the germline V gene are MRHNA and SNTAGT. The CDR3 region has the DNA TGTGCCAGCAGTCTGATGAGAGGGAGCACTGAGGCTTTCTTT. Its protein is CASSLMRGSTEAFF.